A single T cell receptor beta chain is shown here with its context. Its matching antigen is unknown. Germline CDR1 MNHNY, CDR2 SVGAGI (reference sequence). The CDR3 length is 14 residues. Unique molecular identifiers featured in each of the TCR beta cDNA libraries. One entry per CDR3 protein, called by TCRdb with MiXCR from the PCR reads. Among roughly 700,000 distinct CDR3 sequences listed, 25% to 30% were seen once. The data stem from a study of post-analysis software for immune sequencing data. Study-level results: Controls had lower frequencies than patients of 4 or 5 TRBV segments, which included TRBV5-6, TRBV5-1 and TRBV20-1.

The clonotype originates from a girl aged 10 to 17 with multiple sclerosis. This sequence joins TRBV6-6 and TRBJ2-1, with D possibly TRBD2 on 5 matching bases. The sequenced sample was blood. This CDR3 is CSHSASRFHNEQFF. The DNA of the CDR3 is TGTTCCCATAGTGCTAGCCGGTTCCACAATGAGCAGTTCTTC.